The clone carrying this T cell receptor (beta chain) was detected only once. Its antigen is unidentified. This sample was taken from a study of PD-1 blockade in mismatch repair-deficient tumors. Broader study findings: After pembrolizumab, tumor-resident clones rose rapidly, then generally contracted before radiologic responses.

Germline CDR1 SGHTA, CDR2 FQGNSA. This CDR3 has 13 residues. Trimming stripped 2 bases from V and 5 bases from J, with 9 bases between. Libraries were prepared by immunoSEQ multiplex PCR; TCRdb keeps only in-frame clonotypes and omits some of them. The data hold about 15,000 clones, with about four fifths observed a single time. The time point is: approximately 9-day in vitro stimulation with candidate neoantigen peptide 5. A few pembrolizumab responders had their TCRs sequenced. Cells were stimulated approximately 9 days with each of several ELISpot-reactive neoantigens. The J gene is TRBJ2-5, the V gene TRBV7-2; maybe TRBD2 (6 bases). The receptor's source is an adult with mismatch repair-deficient cancer. The sample here was cells cultured in vitro, taken from a patient treated with pembrolizumab. The CDR3 DNA reads TGTGCCAGCAGCTTAATGCTAGCGGAGACCCAGTACTTC. As protein: CASSLMLAETQYF. Complete variable domain (other parts from reference TRBV7-2 and TRBJ2-5): GAGVSQSPSNKVTEKGKDVELRCDPISGHTALYWYRQSLGQGLEFLIYFQGNSAPDKSGLPSDRFSAERTGGSVSTLTIQRTQQEDSAVYLCASSLMLAETQYFGPGTRLLVL.